These 19 T cell receptor beta chains came from one sample sequenced in a study of regulatory T cells in long-lasting Graves disease. The time point was: newly diagnosed GD, antithyroid drugs for less than 3 months. Extracted RNA from PBMCs served as the source of the TCR library. iRepertoire HTBI primers and Arm-PCR of CDR3 regions built TCR beta libraries. TCRdb re-called the multiplex PCR reads through MiXCR, storing one row per CDR3 protein. The sample lists 550,000 to 600,000 distinct CDR3 sequences; around 16% were seen once. The same specimen was also included in a second study, on T cells in Graves' hyperthyroidism and ophthalmopathy.

This sample comprised peripheral blood mononuclear cells (PBMCs), obtained at new diagnosis, from a patient treated with antithyroid drugs. The receptor set was obtained from a man aged 18-30 years with Graves disease.

In its sample, this clonotype was seen once. This rearrangement joins TRBV28 to TRBJ1-4; 8 positions match TRBD1. CDR1 and CDR2 from the germline V gene are MDHEN and SYDVKM. The CDR3 is 14 residues long. J was trimmed by 1 base and V by 6 bases; bases with no gene match: 1. The CDR3 DNA reads as TGTGCCAGCAGAGGGACAGGAACTAATGAAAAACTGTTTTTT. Translating gives CASRGTGTNEKLFF.

The sample holds many counts of this clonotype. The V call is TRBV7-9, the J call TRBJ2-7, with a tentative D call TRBD2 (5 bases). The CDR3 runs 14 residues. CDR1 and CDR2 (germline): SEHNR, FQNEAQ (reference sequence). Trimming cost V 2 bases and J 5 bases, with 13 bases left between them. The CDR3 DNA follows: TGTGCCAGCAGCTTAAGTGCGGGTAGGGACGAGCAGTACTTC. The encoded protein is CASSLSAGRDEQYF.

This clonotype was observed at least ten times. The CDR3 protein is CASSLVLGVNTEAFF. The CDR3 DNA is TGTGCCAGCAGCTTAGTCCTAGGGGTGAACACTGAAGCTTTCTTT. The genes are TRBV11-2 and TRBJ1-1; D is possibly TRBD1 (5 bases). The CDR3 is 15 amino acids. Germline CDR1 reads SGHAT; CDR2 reads FQNNGV. V was shortened by 1 base and J by 0 bases, with 9 bases between the two germline ends.

This clonotype was detected ten times or more. The gene calls are TRBV12-3 or TRBV12-4 and TRBJ2-1; TRBD2 agrees at 12 bases. This CDR3 contains 15 residues. Germline trimming cut 3 bases from V and 8 bases from J; bases unmatched to any gene: 5. Written as DNA, the CDR3 is TGTGCCAGCAGTTTGACGGGACTAGCGGGCGATGAGCAGTTCTTC. It is translated as CASSLTGLAGDEQFF.

This clonotype was seen at least ten times. This chain connects TRBV6-2 or TRBV6-3 to TRBJ2-3, with TRBD1 matching 9 bases. The ends lost 6 bases at V and 2 bases at J; junction bases unmatched: 18. The germline CDR1 and CDR2 sequences are MNHEY and SVGEGT. The CDR3 spans 19 residues. The CDR3 DNA sequence: TGTGCCAGCAGAGATACAAGCCGGGACAGGGATAAGTTCACAGATACGCAGTATTTT. As protein: CASRDTSRDRDKFTDTQYF.

The genes are TRBV10-3 and TRBJ2-3; 7 positions match TRBD2. Trimming cost V 7 bases and J 2 bases; bases outside gene matches: 3. The germline V gene encodes CDR1 ENHRY and CDR2 SYGVKD. The CDR3 spans 13 residues. The CDR3 loop is CAITRDYTDTQYF. The CDR3 coding sequence is TGTGCCATCACCCGGGACTACACAGATACGCAGTATTTT.

This clonotype has at least ten counts. V gene TRBV2 combines with J gene TRBJ2-5; 8 nucleotides agree with TRBD2. Germline CDR1 is SNHLY and CDR2 is FYNNEI. CDR3 length: 16 residues. V lost 1 base, J lost 0 bases, and 4 bases stayed unmatched. The CDR3 DNA reads TGTGCCAGCAGTGAAGACGCGGGAGGAGACCAAGAGACCCAGTACTTC. Translated: CASSEDAGGDQETQYF.

This clonotype was picked up many times. The rearrangement joins TRBV7-9 to TRBJ2-1; 10 bases fit TRBD2. The CDR3 is made up of 14 amino acids. CDR1 and CDR2 (germline): SEHNR, FQNEAQ (reference sequence). The V and J ends lost 5 bases and 5 bases, in that order; junction bases with no gene match: 3. CDR3 sequence: CASSPSGGNNEQFF. DNA for the CDR3: TGTGCCAGCAGCCCTAGCGGGGGAAACAATGAGCAGTTCTTC.

This clonotype was seen more than once but under ten times. This sequence joins TRBV10-3 and TRBJ1-1, with 8 bases identical to TRBD1. This CDR3 comprises 14 residues. Germline V gene sequence: CDR1 ENHRY, CDR2 SYGVKD. V shed 6 bases and J 7 bases; nucleotides not matched to a gene: 10. CDR3 residues: CAISQTTGVSEAFF. Here the CDR3 DNA reads TGTGCCATCAGCCAGACGACAGGGGTTAGTGAAGCTTTCTTT.

A few counts support this clonotype. The V gene is TRBV24-1, the J gene TRBJ1-5; D gene ambiguous. Trimming cost V 7 bases and J 8 bases, with 14 bases left between them. The CDR3 runs to 13 residues. Germline assignment: CDR1 KGHDR and CDR2 SFDVKD. CDR3 nucleotide sequence: TGTGCCACCAGCGAAAGTGCCAGTAAGCCCCAGCATTTT. Translation: CATSESASKPQHF.

This clonotype was counted at least ten times. The V and J genes are TRBV12-3 or TRBV12-4 and TRBJ1-5; 12 bases are shared with TRBD1. Unmatched junction bases numbered 8, after V lost 5 bases and J lost 6 bases. The CDR3 has 16 amino acids. The chain's CDR3 is CASSTGTGGLFQPQHF. In DNA, the CDR3 is TGTGCCAGCAGTACCGGGACAGGGGGCCTTTTTCAGCCCCAGCATTTT.

This clonotype showed up many times. The gene calls are TRBV7-9 and TRBJ2-7; D remains ambiguous. Trimming shortened V by 8 bases and J by 2 bases, and 16 bases separated the two germline ends. The CDR3 is 14 residues long. The V gene's germline CDR1 is SEHNR and CDR2 FQNEAQ (reference sequence). The CDR3 sequence: CASGSSSTPYEQYF. The CDR3 DNA follows: TGTGCCAGCGGATCTTCCTCGACACCCTACGAGCAGTACTTC. The full variable domain, in which reference TRBV7-9 and TRBJ2-7 provide the parts outside the CDR3, is DTGVSQNPRHKITKRGQNVTFRCDPISEHNRLYWYRQTLGQGPEFLTYFQNEAQLEKSRLLSDRFSAERPKGSFSTLEIQRTEQGDSAMYLCASGSSSTPYEQYFGPGTRLTVT.

This clonotype was observed a handful of times. The genes are TRBV7-9 and TRBJ2-7; 9 nucleotides align to TRBD1. The CDR3 is made up of 15 amino acids. With 5 bases clipped from V and 3 bases from J, the junction kept 8 bases outside the gene matches. Germline V gene lookup returns CDR1 SEHNR and CDR2 FQNEAQ (reference sequence). In DNA form, the CDR3 reads TGTGCCAGCAGCAGCGGACAGGGGATTCTCTACGAGCAGTACTTC. Translated: CASSSGQGILYEQYF. Full variable domain (remainder filled in from reference TRBV7-9 and TRBJ2-7): DTGVSQNPRHKITKRGQNVTFRCDPISEHNRLYWYRQTLGQGPEFLTYFQNEAQLEKSRLLSDRFSAERPKGSFSTLEIQRTEQGDSAMYLCASSSGQGILYEQYFGPGTRLTVT.

This clonotype was seen only a few times. The chain recombines TRBV6-5 with TRBJ2-1; TRBD2 is a possible D gene (6 bases). The V gene's germline CDR1 is MNHEY and CDR2 SVGAGI. V lost 2 bases and J 1 base, leaving 9 bases between the germline ends. CDR3 length: 15 residues. For the CDR3, the DNA is TGTGCCAGCAGTTACGCGGGGCCATCCTACAATGAGCAGTTCTTC. Translating it yields CASSYAGPSYNEQFF.

This clonotype was counted a few times. The chain is built from TRBV5-1 and TRBJ2-2; D is perhaps TRBD1 (6 bases). Between the trimmed V and J ends, which lost 0 bases and 0 bases, there was a span of 12 bases. The CDR3 totals 17 residues. Per germline, CDR1 SGHRS and CDR2 YFSETQ. CDR3 region: CASSLGTGPSNTGELFF. The CDR3 DNA is TGCGCCAGCAGCTTGGGCACAGGGCCTTCGAACACCGGGGAGCTGTTTTTT.

The chain links TRBV20-1 to TRBJ2-1, with D tentatively TRBD1 (5 bases). V was pared by 1 base and J by 8 bases, with 9 bases between. From germline, CDR1 is DFQATT and CDR2 SNEGSKA (reference sequence). This CDR3 has 12 residues. Here the CDR3 DNA reads TGCAGTGCTAGAGTGGGGCAAGATGAGCAGTTCTTC. Protein sequence: CSARVGQDEQFF.

This clonotype has a count of ten or more. V gene TRBV7-9 combines with J gene TRBJ2-7, with 7 bases fitting TRBD2. Per the germline V gene, CDR1 is SEHNR and CDR2 is FQNEAQ (reference sequence). The CDR3 totals 16 residues. The V gene end was trimmed by 7 bases and the J gene end by 3 bases; junction bases not matched to a gene: 15. In nucleotides, the CDR3 is TGTGCCAGCACCCCGCCACGCGGGAGTAGGAACTACGAGCAGTACTTC. Its translation is CASTPPRGSRNYEQYF.

This clonotype has more than one count but fewer than ten. This chain uses TRBV5-1 with TRBJ1-2; D gene uncertain. V lost 4 bases, J lost 0 bases, and 13 bases lay in between. Looked up from germline, CDR1 is SGHRS and CDR2 is YFSETQ. CDR3 length equals 15 residues. The CDR3 DNA follows: TGCGCCAGCAGCCCAACCGTGAATGCTAACTATGGCTACACCTTC. It specifies CASSPTVNANYGYTF.

This clonotype was seen many times. V is TRBV28 and J is TRBJ2-1; a possible D gene is TRBD2 (5 bases). V was shortened by 3 bases and J by 4 bases, with 25 bases between the two germline ends. Germline CDR1 reads MDHEN; CDR2 reads SYDVKM. CDR3 size: 19 residues. The CDR3: CASSLVFGETNALYNEQFF. CDR3 DNA sequence: TGTGCCAGCAGTTTGGTGTTCGGGGAGACAAACGCACTGTACAATGAGCAGTTCTTC. The full variable domain, completed using reference TRBV28 and TRBJ2-1, is DVKVTQSSRYLVKRTGEKVFLECVQDMDHENMFWYRQDPGLGLRLIYFSYDVKMKEKGDIPEGYSVSREKKERFSLILESASTNQTSMYLCASSLVFGETNALYNEQFFGPGTRLTVL.